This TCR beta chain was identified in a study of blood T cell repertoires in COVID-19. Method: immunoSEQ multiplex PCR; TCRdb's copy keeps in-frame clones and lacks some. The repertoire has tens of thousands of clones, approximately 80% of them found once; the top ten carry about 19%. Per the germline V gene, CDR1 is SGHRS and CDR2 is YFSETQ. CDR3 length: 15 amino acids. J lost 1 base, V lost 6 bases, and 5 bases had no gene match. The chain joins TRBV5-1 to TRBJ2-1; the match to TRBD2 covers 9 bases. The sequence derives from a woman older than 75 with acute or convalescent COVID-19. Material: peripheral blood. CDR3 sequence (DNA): TGCGCCAGCACTACTGCGGGGGGGTCCTACAATGAGCAGTTCTTC. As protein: CASTTAGGSYNEQFF.